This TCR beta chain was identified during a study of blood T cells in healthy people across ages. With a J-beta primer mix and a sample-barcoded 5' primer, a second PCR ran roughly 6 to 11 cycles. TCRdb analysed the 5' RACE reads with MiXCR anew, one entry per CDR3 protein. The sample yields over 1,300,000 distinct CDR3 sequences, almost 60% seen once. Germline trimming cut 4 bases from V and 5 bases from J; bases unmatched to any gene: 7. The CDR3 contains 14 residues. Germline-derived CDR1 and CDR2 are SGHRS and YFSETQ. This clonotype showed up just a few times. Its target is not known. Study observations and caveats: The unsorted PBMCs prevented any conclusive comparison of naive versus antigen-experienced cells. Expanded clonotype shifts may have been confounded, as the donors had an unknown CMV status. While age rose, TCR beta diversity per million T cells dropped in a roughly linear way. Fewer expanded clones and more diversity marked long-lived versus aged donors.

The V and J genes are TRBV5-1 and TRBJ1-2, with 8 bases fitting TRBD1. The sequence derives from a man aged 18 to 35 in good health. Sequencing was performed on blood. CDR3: CASSPGQARYGYTF. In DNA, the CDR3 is TGCGCCAGCAGCCCGGGACAGGCGCGATATGGCTACACCTTC. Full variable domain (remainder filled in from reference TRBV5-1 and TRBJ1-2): KAGVTQTPRYLIKTRGQQVTLSCSPISGHRSVSWYQQTPGQGLQFLFEYFSETQRNKGNFPGRFSGRQFSNSRSEMNVSTLELGDSALYLCASSPGQARYGYTFGSGTRLTVV.